Following are 18 T cell receptor beta chains from one sample sequenced in a study of blood T cell repertoires in COVID-19. Clones were sequenced by immunoSEQ multiplex PCR, and TCRdb holds only the in-frame ones, with some missing. The sample carries about 190,000 clones, around 85% recorded once. The material sequenced was peripheral blood. These receptors originate from a woman aged 45-65 years with acute or convalescent COVID-19.

This clone was seen a handful of times. This chain links TRBV5-1 with TRBJ1-1, with 8 positions matching TRBD1. The CDR3 runs 14 residues. V gave up 4 bases and J gave up 4 bases; unmatched junction bases: 6. Germline CDR1 SGHRS, CDR2 YFSETQ. CDR3 sequence (DNA): TGCGCCAGCAGCACAGGACAGGGAAGCACTGAAGCTTTCTTT. Encoded protein: CASSTGQGSTEAFF.

This clone was counted only a few times. CDR3 amino acids: CAISGQAPSEQFF. CDR3 sequence (DNA): TGTGCCATCAGTGGACAGGCACCCAGTGAGCAGTTCTTC. The chain has TRBV10-3 and TRBJ2-1, with D possibly TRBD1 on 6 matching bases. CDR3 length equals 13 residues. CDR1 and CDR2 from the germline V gene are ENHRY and SYGVKD. Between the trimmed V and J ends, which lost 4 bases and 9 bases, there was a span of 13 bases.

A single count supports this clone. The chain uses TRBV6-5 and TRBJ1-5, with D possibly being TRBD1 (6 bases). V lost 4 bases to trimming and J lost 4 bases, with 8 bases between them. CDR1 and CDR2 from the germline V gene are MNHEY and SVGAGI. There are 13 residues in the CDR3. The CDR3: CASSLGQNQPQHF. In nucleotides, the CDR3 is TGTGCCAGCAGTTTAGGACAGAATCAGCCCCAGCATTTT.

This chain links TRBV3-1 (or the pseudogene TRBV3-2) with TRBJ1-3, with 8 bases lining up with TRBD1. From germline, CDR1 is LGHDT and CDR2 YNNKEL (reference sequence). The junction had 3 bases not matched to a gene; V was cut back by 2 bases and J by 3 bases. This CDR3 comprises 15 residues. CDR3 nucleotide sequence: TGTGCCAGCAGCCAACGAGACAGGGGTGGAAACACCATATATTTT. Encoded protein: CASSQRDRGGNTIYF.

The chain carries TRBV2 and TRBJ1-5, with 8 positions matching TRBD1. Per the germline V gene, CDR1 is SNHLY and CDR2 is FYNNEI. J lost 7 bases, V lost 8 bases, and 16 bases had no gene match. The CDR3 has 16 residues. The CDR3 DNA follows: TGTGCCAGCGCGGGCCTGACTACAGGGGGATTACAGCCCCAGCATTTT. Residues: CASAGLTTGGLQPQHF.

V and J are TRBV28 and TRBJ2-2; 7 nucleotides line up with TRBD2. Germline V gene sequence: CDR1 MDHEN, CDR2 SYDVKM. Trimming removed 7 bases from V and 4 bases from J; junction bases left unmatched: 9. This CDR3 has 15 amino acids. CDR3 sequence reads: CASTWGGEGTGELFF. The CDR3 DNA sequence: TGTGCCAGCACCTGGGGGGGAGAGGGCACCGGGGAGCTGTTTTTT. The full variable domain, its missing parts supplied by reference TRBV28 and TRBJ2-2, is DVKVTQSSRYLVKRTGEKVFLECVQDMDHENMFWYRQDPGLGLRLIYFSYDVKMKEKGDIPEGYSVSREKKERFSLILESASTNQTSMYLCASTWGGEGTGELFFGEGSRLTVL.

This sequence joins TRBV25-1 and TRBJ2-2; 7 bases map to TRBD2. Germline lookup yields CDR1 MGHDK and CDR2 SYGVNS. The J segment lost 5 bases and the V segment lost 7 bases, leaving 19 bases of the junction unmatched. The CDR3 has 18 residues. In nucleotides, the CDR3 is TGTGCCAGCACCAGGGAGGGTTTCGGCCTAGAGAGAACCGGGGAGCTGTTTTTT. Protein: CASTREGFGLERTGELFF. The full variable domain, with the rest looked up from reference TRBV25-1 and TRBJ2-2, is EADIYQTPRYLVIGTGKKITLECSQTMGHDKMYWYQQDPGMELHLIHYSYGVNSTEKGDLSSESTVSRIRTEHFPLTLESARPSHTSQYLCASTREGFGLERTGELFFGEGSRLTVL.

The chain employs TRBV28 and TRBJ2-1, with D perhaps matching TRBD2 (6 bases). The CDR3 runs 13 residues. Germline-derived CDR1 and CDR2 are MDHEN and SYDVKM. V was shortened by 4 bases and J by 7 bases, with 11 bases between the two germline ends. DNA for the CDR3: TGTGCCAGCAGTTGGGGGAGGATAAATGAGCAGTTCTTC. This encodes CASSWGRINEQFF.

The gene calls are TRBV5-1 and TRBJ2-5; 8 bases agree with TRBD1. The CDR3 extends over 16 amino acids. V lost 0 bases and J lost 7; bases outside the gene matches: 11. From germline, CDR1 is SGHRS and CDR2 YFSETQ. The CDR3 region has the DNA TGCGCCAGCAGCTTGGCCCTGGACAGGGTATATGGGACCCAGTACTTC. The encoded protein is CASSLALDRVYGTQYF.

This clone was recorded a few times. This rearrangement joins TRBV11-2 to TRBJ2-1, with 10 bases lining up with TRBD1. Germline V CDR1 and CDR2: SGHAT, FQNNGV. This CDR3 has 16 amino acids. V lost 5 bases to trimming and J lost 1 base; unmatched junction nucleotides: 5. In DNA form, the CDR3 reads TGTGCCAGCAGCCCCCGGACAGGGGGGTCCTACAATGAGCAGTTCTTC. It encodes CASSPRTGGSYNEQFF.

The chain recombines TRBV20-1 with TRBJ2-1; D is ambiguous. Germline CDR1 reads DFQATT; CDR2 reads SNEGSKA (reference sequence). The ends were cut back, 3 bases at V and 7 bases at J, with 4 bases in the middle. CDR3 length: 10 residues. The CDR3 region has the DNA TGCAGTGCTAGCATTAATGAGCAGTTCTTC. Its translation: CSASINEQFF.

This clone was counted between two and nine times. Because the CDR3's place on the DNA is in doubt, the DNA is left out and the CDR3 is given as listed by TCRdb. The chain joins TRBV5-4 to TRBJ1-4; the D call TRBD1 from the table was never checked on the DNA. Germline CDR1 reads SGHNT; CDR2 reads YYREEE (reference sequence). The CDR3 is made up of 14 amino acids, end residues included. CDR3 region: CASSFGQGDEKLFF.

This clone was detected a few times. The chain couples TRBV7-2 to TRBJ1-2; D not resolved. Per the germline V gene, CDR1 is SGHTA and CDR2 is FQGNSA. V lost 5 bases and J lost 5, with 18 bases in between. The CDR3 consists of 15 residues. The CDR3 loop is CASSPYQQSGYGYTF. CDR3 DNA: TGTGCCAGCAGCCCTTACCAGCAGTCGGGGTATGGCTACACCTTC.

The chain has TRBV27 and TRBJ1-2, with 9 bases matching TRBD1. CDR3 size: 15 residues. Germline loops: CDR1 MNHEY, CDR2 SMNVEV (reference sequence). V lost 7 bases and J lost 2; bases outside the gene matches: 8. The CDR3 DNA is TGTGCCAGCAAGAACACAGGGGGCAGGAACTATGGCTACACCTTC. Amino acids: CASKNTGGRNYGYTF.

The chain links TRBV3-1 (or the pseudogene TRBV3-2) to TRBJ2-6; 7 bases fit TRBD1. The CDR3 extends over 17 amino acids. With 1 base clipped from V and 0 bases from J, the junction kept 3 bases outside the gene matches. Germline values: CDR1 LGHDT, CDR2 YNNKEL (reference sequence). The CDR3 coding sequence is TGTGCCAGCAGCCAAGTCCAGGGGGTCTCTGGGGCCAACGTCCTGACTTTC. Its translation: CASSQVQGVSGANVLTF.

In its sample, this clone was seen a few times. The chain has TRBV27 and TRBJ1-2, with D possibly TRBD1 on 6 matching bases. Germline-derived CDR1 and CDR2 are MNHEY and SMNVEV (reference sequence). Trimming cost V 3 bases and J 4 bases, with 15 bases left between them. The CDR3 sequence is 15 residues long. CDR3 DNA sequence: TGTGCCAGCAGTTTTGGGGGCAGTGGTATCTATGGCTACACCTTC. Protein sequence: CASSFGGSGIYGYTF.

The rearrangement uses TRBV12-5 and TRBJ2-5; the match to TRBD2 covers 7 bases. V was clipped by 1 base and J by 0 bases; unmatched bases: 5. The CDR3 contains 16 residues. Germline CDR1 and CDR2: LGHNT and FRNRAP. The CDR3 bases are TGTGCTAGTGGTTTGGGGGCTAGCGGAGACCAAGAGACCCAGTACTTC. This encodes CASGLGASGDQETQYF.

The J gene is TRBJ2-3, the V gene TRBV18, with 8 bases lining up with TRBD1. With 6 bases clipped from V and 0 bases from J, the junction kept 11 bases outside the gene matches. The CDR3 spans 17 residues. In germline, CDR1 is KGHSH, CDR2 LQKENI. CDR3 coding DNA: TGTGCCAGCTCTGGGATCTGGGGACAGGCGAGCACAGATACGCAGTATTTT. Its protein product is CASSGIWGQASTDTQYF.